Following are 32 T cell receptor beta chains from one sample sequenced in a study of blood T cell dynamics during melanoma immunotherapy. TCRdb keeps only in-frame clones here, not all; method: immunoSEQ multiplex PCR. This sample carries approximately 23,000 clones, over 85% of them seen once, and the ten largest clones take about 1%. Time point described: pre-treatment baseline. The material was blood, obtained from a patient treated with checkpoint blockade. The receptor set was obtained from a human donor with melanoma.

In DNA form, the CDR3 reads TGTGCCAGCAGCTTCATTCGACAGGGCCTTAATTACGAGCAGTACTTC. It yields the protein CASSFIRQGLNYEQYF. V is TRBV7-2 and J is TRBJ2-7; 7 bases are a match to TRBD1. Germline-derived CDR1 and CDR2 are SGHTA and FQGNSA. The junction had 12 bases not matched to a gene; V was cut back by 3 bases and J by 4 bases. The CDR3 runs 16 residues.

V and J are TRBV19 and TRBJ2-6, with D perhaps TRBD1 or TRBD2 (6 bases each). This CDR3 is built from 16 residues. Germline values: CDR1 LNHDA, CDR2 SQIVND (reference sequence). Trimming took off 6 bases at V and 0 bases at J, with 12 bases between the two ends. The CDR3 DNA follows: TGTGCCAGTAGGGAGGGGGTAATCTCTGGGGCCAACGTCCTGACTTTC. It encodes CASREGVISGANVLTF.

V usage is TRBV20-1 and J usage is TRBJ1-2; D is undetermined. Germline-derived CDR1 and CDR2 are DFQATT and SNEGSKA (reference sequence). This CDR3 contains 11 residues. Here the CDR3 reads CSGGPIYGYTF. The DNA for the CDR3 is TGCAGCGGAGGGCCCATCTATGGCTACACCTTC.

This clone was detected once. The chain couples TRBV11-2 to TRBJ2-2; TRBD1 might be the D (6 bases). The CDR3 has 15 residues. Per germline, CDR1 SGHAT and CDR2 FQNNGV. Between the trimmed V and J ends, which lost 5 bases and 6 bases, there was a span of 16 bases. CDR3: CASSQDSIDAGELFF. The DNA of the CDR3 is TGTGCCAGCAGCCAGGACAGCATCGACGCCGGGGAGCTGTTTTTT.

J is TRBJ2-7 and V is TRBV18, with D unclear. The CDR3 runs to 16 residues. V shed 2 bases and J shed 1 base, with 15 bases lying between them. Looked up from germline, CDR1 is KGHSH and CDR2 is LQKENI. The chain's CDR3 is CASSPGFGSPSYEQYF. The DNA of the CDR3 is TGTGCCAGCTCACCAGGTTTTGGAAGCCCTTCCTACGAGCAGTACTTC.

The genes are TRBV29-1 and TRBJ1-2, with 7 bases identical to TRBD1. The CDR3 runs to 14 residues. In germline, CDR1 is SQVTM, CDR2 ANQGSEA. The J segment lost 4 bases and the V segment lost 3 bases, leaving 8 bases of the junction unmatched. The CDR3 reads CSVELTGYTYGYTF. CDR3 in DNA: TGCAGCGTTGAGCTGACAGGGTATACCTATGGCTACACCTTC.

The chain is built from TRBV29-1 and TRBJ2-3; perhaps D is TRBD1 or TRBD2 (5 bases each). The germline CDR1 and CDR2 sequences are SQVTM and ANQGSEA. This CDR3 has 13 residues. Trimming took off 1 base at V and 11 bases at J, with 16 bases between the two ends. CDR3 nucleotides: TGCAGCGTTGAAGCCGGGGACGGACGACTGCAGTATTTT. Translation: CSVEAGDGRLQYF.

The V call is TRBV5-1, the J call TRBJ2-1; TRBD2 agrees at 8 bases. Germline CDR1 is SGHRS and CDR2 is YFSETQ. The CDR3 is 17 amino acids. The junction had 5 bases not matched to a gene; V was cut back by 0 bases and J by 0 bases. Here the CDR3 DNA reads TGCGCCAGCAGCTTGGCCTTGGCGGGGGGCTCCTACAATGAGCAGTTCTTC. The encoded protein is CASSLALAGGSYNEQFF.

The chain joins TRBV30 to TRBJ2-7, with D uncertain. Germline-derived CDR1 and CDR2 are GTSNPN and SVGIG (reference sequence). The CDR3 consists of 15 residues. The V end was cut by 3 bases, the J end by 4 bases, with 19 bases between. The CDR3 sequence: CAWSPQLPSRYEQYF. In DNA form, the CDR3 reads TGTGCCTGGAGCCCTCAGTTGCCCTCCAGATACGAGCAGTACTTC.

V is TRBV7-8 and J is TRBJ1-4; 8 nucleotides line up with TRBD1. The CDR3 consists of 14 residues. The V and J ends lost 3 bases and 4 bases, in that order; junction bases with no gene match: 1. CDR1 is SGHVS and CDR2 is FQNEAQ in the germline V gene. CDR3 DNA: TGTGCCAGCAGCTTTGGACAGGGTAATGAAAAACTGTTTTTT. This encodes CASSFGQGNEKLFF.

This clone was counted a few times. CDR3 nucleotides: TGTGCCAGCAGTGAACAGGGGACATGGAGCAATCAGCCCCAGCATTTT. Protein product: CASSEQGTWSNQPQHF. The chain links TRBV6-1 to TRBJ1-5; weak D call: TRBD1 (6 bases). Germline V gene lookup returns CDR1 MNHNS and CDR2 SASEGT. Trimming left V 2 bases short and J 1 base short, with 12 bases between. The CDR3 is 16 residues long.

The chain links TRBV10-3 to TRBJ1-3; D may be TRBD1 (6 bases). V lost 8 bases and J 1 base, leaving 18 bases between the germline ends. Germline CDR1 ENHRY, CDR2 SYGVKD. The CDR3 runs to 16 residues. The CDR3 DNA sequence: TGTGCCATCCGGTTTTGGTCGGGGACATCTGGAAACACCATATATTTT. As protein: CAIRFWSGTSGNTIYF.

This chain joins TRBV5-1 and TRBJ1-2; D remains unclear. The CDR3 loop spans 14 amino acids. The germline V gene encodes CDR1 SGHRS and CDR2 YFSETQ. Trimming removed 1 base from V and 3 bases from J, with 10 bases in between. The CDR3 DNA is TGCGCCAGCAGCTTGACAAGCGGAGACTATGGCTACACCTTC. This translates into CASSLTSGDYGYTF. Looking up the rest from reference TRBV5-1 and TRBJ1-2 gives the full variable domain: KAGVTQTPRYLIKTRGQQVTLSCSPISGHRSVSWYQQTPGQGLQFLFEYFSETQRNKGNFPGRFSGRQFSNSRSEMNVSTLELGDSALYLCASSLTSGDYGYTFGSGTRLTVV.

The chain employs TRBV6-6 and TRBJ1-1; D perhaps matches TRBD1 (5 bases). Germline V gene lookup returns CDR1 MNHNY and CDR2 SVGAGI (reference sequence). Trimming pared 2 bases from V and 3 bases from J, leaving 10 bases between. CDR3 length: 14 residues. The CDR3: CASSYQGRDTEAFF. The CDR3 DNA reads as TGTGCCAGCAGTTACCAGGGTCGGGACACTGAAGCTTTCTTT.

The V and J genes are TRBV5-1 and TRBJ1-1, with no clear D. Germline V lookup: CDR1 SGHRS, CDR2 YFSETQ. This CDR3 is built from 12 residues. V was shortened by 4 bases and J by 3 bases, with 7 bases between the two germline ends. The CDR3 DNA sequence: TGCGCCAGCAGCCTATTGGACACTGAAGCTTTCTTT. The encoded protein is CASSLLDTEAFF. The complete variable domain, with remaining parts taken from reference TRBV5-1 and TRBJ1-1, reads KAGVTQTPRYLIKTRGQQVTLSCSPISGHRSVSWYQQTPGQGLQFLFEYFSETQRNKGNFPGRFSGRQFSNSRSEMNVSTLELGDSALYLCASSLLDTEAFFGQGTRLTVV.

The gene calls are TRBV21-1 and TRBJ2-7; TRBD2, as called in the table, went unchecked against the DNA. TRBV21-1 counts as a pseudogene. The CDR3 loop spans 10 amino acids. CDR3 sequence (DNA): TGTGCCAGCACCCGGTATGAGCAGTACTTC. Protein sequence: CASTRYEQYF.

The V call is TRBV10-3, the J call TRBJ1-1; 11 nucleotides agree with TRBD1. Trimming removed 4 bases from V and 10 bases from J; junction bases left unmatched: 14. Per the germline V gene, CDR1 is ENHRY and CDR2 is SYGVKD. The CDR3 has 16 residues. The CDR3 DNA reads as TGTGCCATCAGTGGTCTCATTACCGGGACAGGGGGACCAGCTTTCTTT. Its protein is CAISGLITGTGGPAFF.

The rearrangement joins TRBV18 to TRBJ1-6; TRBD1 agrees at 7 bases. J lost 6 bases, V lost 3 bases, and 11 bases had no gene match. The germline V gene has CDR1 KGHSH and CDR2 LQKENI. The CDR3 spans 17 residues. For the CDR3, the DNA is TGTGCCAGCTCACCCACCGCGGGGGACAGAGCTAATTCACCCCTCCACTTT. Translated: CASSPTAGDRANSPLHF.

J is TRBJ2-3 and V is TRBV7-9; the D is unclear. Deletions cut 1 base from V and 4 bases from J, with 9 bases between. The length of the CDR3 is 14 residues. Germline loops: CDR1 SEHNR, CDR2 FQNEAQ (reference sequence). Written as DNA, the CDR3 is TGTGCCAGCAGCTTAGGGGAAGCAGCAGATACGCAGTATTTT. Its protein product is CASSLGEAADTQYF.

This clone was recorded a few times. This chain uses TRBV19 with TRBJ1-5, with a tentative D call TRBD1 (5 bases). The CDR3 has 15 amino acids. Germline V gene lookup returns CDR1 LNHDA and CDR2 SQIVND (reference sequence). Between the trimmed V and J ends, which lost 7 bases and 5 bases, there was a span of 18 bases. The CDR3 DNA follows: TGTGCCAGTACCCGGGGGACGACCCCTGATCAGCCCCAGCATTTT. Translating it yields CASTRGTTPDQPQHF.

A word on this clone: Likely a read error: the CDR3 ends without its conserved phenylalanine or tryptophan. No DNA is shown, since the ends of the CDR3 on it are uncertain; the CDR3 is the one TCRdb lists. This CDR3 reads CASSEKSMKNCFLAVEPR. V and J are TRBV2 and TRBJ1-4. Germline loops: CDR1 SNHLY, CDR2 FYNNEI. The CDR3 region is 18 residues in length, termini included.

The chain recombines TRBV18 with TRBJ2-3; 10 bases agree with TRBD2. The CDR3 runs to 19 residues. V lost 1 base and J lost 2; bases outside the gene matches: 12. The V gene's germline CDR1 is KGHSH and CDR2 LQKENI. CDR3 sequence: CASSPLMLAGAVVTDTQYF. CDR3 nucleotides: TGTGCCAGCTCACCACTTATGCTAGCGGGAGCGGTAGTCACAGATACGCAGTATTTT.

The V gene is TRBV6-4, the J gene TRBJ2-3; perhaps TRBD2 as D (7 bases). The CDR3 sequence is 16 residues long. V was clipped by 1 base and J by 6 bases, with 17 bases between them. Germline V gene data show CDR1 as MRHNA and CDR2 as SNTAGT. CDR3 sequence: CASSDWGGRGLDTQYF. The DNA of the CDR3 is TGTGCCAGCAGTGACTGGGGGGGCCGGGGACTGGATACGCAGTATTTT.

The J gene is TRBJ1-1, the V gene TRBV4-2, with 8 bases identical to TRBD1. This CDR3 region has 15 residues. The J segment lost 11 bases and the V segment lost 0 bases, leaving 11 bases of the junction unmatched. Germline CDR1 LGHNA, CDR2 YNFKEQ. The CDR3 coding sequence is TGTGCCAGCAGCCAAGATCGGAGCAGGGGGCTTTATGCTTTCTTT. Its protein product is CASSQDRSRGLYAFF.

This clone came up a few times. The chain combines TRBV6-1 with TRBJ1-6, with a tentative D call TRBD1 (6 bases). CDR3 length: 15 amino acids. V was clipped by 2 bases and J by 4 bases, with 9 bases between them. The germline V gene encodes CDR1 MNHNS and CDR2 SASEGT. The CDR3 nucleotides are TGTGCCAGCAGTGAAAAGGGGGTTTATAATTCACCCCTCCACTTT. Protein sequence: CASSEKGVYNSPLHF.

The V call is TRBV5-1, the J call TRBJ1-1; D unresolved. Per the germline V gene, CDR1 is SGHRS and CDR2 is YFSETQ. This CDR3 region has 11 residues. V was clipped by 1 base and J by 8 bases, with 6 bases between them. CDR3 coding DNA: TGCGCCAGCAGCTTGTCCCGGGAAGCTTTCTTT. This sequence encodes CASSLSREAFF. Filled out from reference TRBV5-1 and TRBJ1-1, the complete variable domain reads KAGVTQTPRYLIKTRGQQVTLSCSPISGHRSVSWYQQTPGQGLQFLFEYFSETQRNKGNFPGRFSGRQFSNSRSEMNVSTLELGDSALYLCASSLSREAFFGQGTRLTVV.

The genes are TRBV7-8 and TRBJ1-4, with a possible D match to TRBD1 (6 bases). Germline V CDR1 and CDR2: SGHVS, FQNEAQ. This CDR3 is 13 amino acids long. V lost 1 base and J lost 8, with 8 bases in between. The CDR3 DNA sequence: TGTGCCAGCAGCTTAGTAGGGGGAGAAAAACTGTTTTTT. This gives the protein CASSLVGGEKLFF.

This clone was detected once. This chain connects TRBV11-3 to TRBJ2-7, with D perhaps matching TRBD2 (5 bases). The germline CDR1 and CDR2 sequences are SGHNT and YENEEA. The CDR3 runs to 15 residues. The ends were cut back, 5 bases at V and 9 bases at J, with 23 bases in the middle. DNA of the CDR3: TGTGCCAGCAGCCCTACGGCGGGTCGGCCTAAGGGGCAGTACTTC. Its protein is CASSPTAGRPKGQYF.

CDR3 residues: CASSPTGGRYEQYF. CDR3 coding DNA: TGTGCCAGCAGTCCTACAGGGGGAAGATACGAGCAGTACTTC. J is TRBJ2-7 and V is TRBV9; the match to TRBD1 covers 8 bases. The germline CDR1 and CDR2 sequences are SGDLS and YYNGEE. V shed 5 bases, J shed 4 bases, and the junction held 8 bases outside the gene matches. The CDR3 is made up of 14 amino acids.

This chain joins TRBV7-2 and TRBJ1-6; D gene unclear. CDR1 SGHTA and CDR2 FQGNSA come from the germline V gene. This CDR3 has 18 residues. Deletions cut 3 bases from V and 0 bases from J, with 15 bases between. The CDR3 nucleotides are TGTGCCAGCAGCTTTTTTCCGTTAGGGTTCTCCTATAATTCACCCCTCCACTTT. It is translated as CASSFFPLGFSYNSPLHF.

This clone occurred once. The chain has TRBV18 and TRBJ2-5, with TRBD2 identical over 7 bases. This CDR3 has 15 residues. The germline gives CDR1 KGHSH, CDR2 LQKENI. Trimming took 3 bases from V and 3 from J; bases not matched to a gene: 7. CDR3 nucleotide sequence: TGTGCCAGCTCACCCTCGACAGCGGGGAAAGAGACCCAGTACTTC. Protein sequence: CASSPSTAGKETQYF.

This rearrangement joins TRBV7-2 to TRBJ2-2, with TRBD2 identical over 10 bases. The CDR3 is made up of 16 amino acids. V was pared by 7 bases and J by 5 bases, with 10 bases of the junction left unmatched. The germline CDR1 and CDR2 sequences are SGHTA and FQGNSA. The CDR3 coding sequence is TGTGCCAGCAACTTTCTAGCGGGAGAAGGAACCGGGGAGCTGTTTTTT. Protein sequence: CASNFLAGEGTGELFF.